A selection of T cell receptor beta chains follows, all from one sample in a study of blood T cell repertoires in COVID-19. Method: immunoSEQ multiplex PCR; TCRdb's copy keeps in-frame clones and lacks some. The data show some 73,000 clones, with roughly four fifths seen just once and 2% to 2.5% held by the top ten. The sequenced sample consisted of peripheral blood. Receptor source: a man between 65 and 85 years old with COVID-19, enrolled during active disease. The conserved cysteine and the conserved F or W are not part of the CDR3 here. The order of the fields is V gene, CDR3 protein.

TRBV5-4,ASAGMNTEAF
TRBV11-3,ASSLRGQGYEQY
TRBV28,ASSSRLVAF
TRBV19,ASSIGQAGANVLT
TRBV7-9,ASSLYREPYEQY
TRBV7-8,ASSLMGQGNQPQH
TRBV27,ASKVGTVNTGELF
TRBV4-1,ASSLGDSLSGNTIY
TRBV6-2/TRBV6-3,ASSSQNTGELF
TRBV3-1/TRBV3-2,ASSQIDRGNEQY
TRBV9,ASSAGITPGNTIY
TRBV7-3,ASSLGSGLSYEQY
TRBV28,ASRLQGNTIY
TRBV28,ASRYRRDFAYEQY